Presented here are 17 T cell receptor beta chains from one specimen sequenced in a study of blood T cell repertoires in COVID-19 (dated by TCRdb to about 2020). Libraries came from the immunoSEQ multiplex PCR assay. The table comes from immuneACCESS by way of TCRdb, which keeps in-frame sequences with V and J called. Part of the clones is missing from these tables; in studies checked, under half for an unresolved V gene and the rest for unknown reasons. The sample table shows about 240,000 clones, and 83% are seen once. The ten largest clones represent 3.6% of the sample. Material: PBMCs or T cells enriched from blood (not recorded which). All receptors derive from a middle-aged woman who had been exposed to COVID-19.

The V call is TRBV10-2, the J call TRBJ1-5; D ambiguous. In germline, CDR1 is WSHSY, CDR2 SAAADI. The CDR3 runs 13 residues. Trimming shortened V by 0 bases and J by 3 bases, and 3 bases separated the two germline ends. The CDR3 DNA reads as TGCGCCAGCAGTGAGTCCTTCAATCAGCCCCAGCATTTT. The encoded protein is CASSESFNQPQHF.

The V call is TRBV6-2 or TRBV6-3, the J call TRBJ2-7; 10 bases line up with TRBD1. The germline V gene encodes CDR1 MNHEY and CDR2 SVGEGT. This CDR3 contains 14 residues. Germline trimming cut 8 bases from V and 5 bases from J; bases unmatched to any gene: 9. CDR3 region: CASGRGQGSHEQYF. For the CDR3, the DNA is TGTGCCAGCGGCCGGGGACAGGGGTCCCACGAGCAGTACTTC.

The rearrangement joins TRBV19 to TRBJ2-1; D gene ambiguous. Germline V gene data show CDR1 as LNHDA and CDR2 as SQIVND (reference sequence). The CDR3 length is 14 residues. V lost 7 bases and J 0 bases, leaving 10 bases between the germline ends. The CDR3 DNA reads TGTGCCAGTATAGATCCGAGCTCCTACAATGAGCAGTTCTTC. Its protein is CASIDPSSYNEQFF.

The chain has TRBV6-6 and TRBJ2-3; 8 bases fit TRBD2. This CDR3 spans 16 amino acids. The germline CDR1 and CDR2 sequences are MNHNY and SVGAGI (reference sequence). With V trimmed by 5 bases and J by 0 bases, 7 bases remained unmatched. The CDR3 sequence is CASSRISGTSTDTQYF. The CDR3 coding sequence is TGTGCCAGCAGTCGAATTAGCGGGACAAGCACAGATACGCAGTATTTT.

The V call is TRBV11-2, the J call TRBJ2-3; D is unresolved. Trimming took off 5 bases at V and 6 bases at J, with 6 bases between the two ends. The CDR3 is 11 amino acids. The V gene's germline CDR1 is SGHAT and CDR2 FQNNGV. The CDR3: CASSPQDTQYF. CDR3 nucleotide sequence: TGTGCCAGCAGCCCCCAGGATACGCAGTATTTT.

This clone was counted a single time. The chain carries TRBV30 and TRBJ1-5; D gene uncertain. The V end lost 0 bases, the J end lost 6 bases, and 6 bases lay between the germline ends. CDR3 length: 12 residues. Germline V lookup: CDR1 GTSNPN, CDR2 SVGIG (reference sequence). The CDR3 is CAWSVNSQPQHF. CDR3 sequence (DNA): TGTGCCTGGAGTGTAAACAGTCAGCCCCAGCATTTT.

The chain carries TRBV28 and TRBJ2-7, with D perhaps TRBD2 (6 bases). Germline-derived CDR1 and CDR2 are MDHEN and SYDVKM. The CDR3 contains 16 residues. Trimming shortened V by 4 bases and J by 4 bases, and 20 bases separated the two germline ends. As DNA, the CDR3 is TGTGCCAGCAGTTCCCCGGCCCGCTCGGCGGGATACGAGCAGTACTTC. Translation: CASSSPARSAGYEQYF.

The V call is TRBV7-6, the J call TRBJ2-2, with TRBD2 matching 12 bases. From germline, CDR1 is SGHVS and CDR2 FNYEAQ. The CDR3 has 15 residues. J gave up 6 bases and V 2 bases, and 1 base lay outside the gene matches. The CDR3 loop reads CASSLLAGGPGELFF. CDR3 nucleotides: TGTGCCAGCAGCTTACTAGCGGGGGGGCCCGGGGAGCTGTTTTTT. The full variable domain, with the rest looked up from reference TRBV7-6 and TRBJ2-2, is GAGVSQSPRYKVTKRGQDVALRCDPISGHVSLYWYRQALGQGPEFLTYFNYEAQQDKSGLPNDRFSAERPEGSISTLTIQRTEQRDSAMYRCASSLLAGGPGELFFGEGSRLTVL.

This clone was detected only a few times. The chain joins TRBV7-8 to TRBJ2-2; 10 positions match TRBD1. The CDR3 is made up of 16 amino acids. The V gene's germline CDR1 is SGHVS and CDR2 FQNEAQ. The V and J ends lost 5 bases and 1 base, in that order; junction bases with no gene match: 4. The CDR3 DNA reads as TGTGCCAGCAGCCTCCGGGACAGGGGGAACACCGGGGAGCTGTTTTTT. It yields the protein CASSLRDRGNTGELFF.

The chain recombines TRBV2 with TRBJ1-1, with D unresolved. V lost 6 bases, J lost 7 bases, and 9 bases lay in between. The CDR3 runs to 11 residues. Germline lookup yields CDR1 SNHLY and CDR2 FYNNEI. The DNA for the CDR3 is TGTGCCAGCAGGAGGGAGGTTGAAGCTTTCTTT. Translating gives CASRREVEAFF. Full variable domain (outside the CDR3, taken from reference TRBV2 and TRBJ1-1): EPEVTQTPSHQVTQMGQEVILRCVPISNHLYFYWYRQILGQKVEFLVSFYNNEISEKSEIFDDQFSVERPDGSNFTLKIRSTKLEDSAMYFCASRREVEAFFGQGTRLTVV.

This clone was detected a few times. The chain couples TRBV10-3 to TRBJ1-6, with D uncertain. The CDR3 consists of 15 residues. Looked up from germline, CDR1 is ENHRY and CDR2 is SYGVKD. V gave up 1 base and J gave up 7 bases, with 11 bases separating them. CDR3 sequence: CAISEYEGANSPLHF. For the CDR3, the DNA is TGTGCCATCAGTGAGTACGAGGGTGCAAATTCACCCCTCCACTTT.

CDR3 loop: CASSQVEGAGGYTF. Written as DNA, the CDR3 is TGTGCCAGCAGCCAAGTGGAGGGGGCGGGTGGCTACACCTTC. V is TRBV3-1 (or the pseudogene TRBV3-2) and J is TRBJ1-2; 7 bases agree with TRBD1. Trimming removed 1 base from V and 7 bases from J; junction bases left unmatched: 6. This CDR3 has 14 amino acids. Germline CDR1 LGHDT, CDR2 YNNKEL (reference sequence).

The CDR3 spells CASSFILNTEAFF. CDR3 DNA sequence: TGTGCCAGCAGTTTTATCTTGAACACTGAAGCTTTCTTT. The V gene is TRBV12-3 or TRBV12-4, the J gene TRBJ1-1; D is unclear. This CDR3 has 13 amino acids. V shed 3 bases and J shed 0 bases, with 5 bases lying between them.

The chain carries TRBV6-5 and TRBJ2-1; 9 bases agree with TRBD2. The CDR3 runs to 15 residues. Germline V gene sequence: CDR1 MNHEY, CDR2 SVGAGI. With V trimmed by 5 bases and J by 4 bases, 6 bases remained unmatched. The CDR3 protein is CASSKSGGTYNEQFF. The CDR3 DNA is TGTGCCAGCAGTAAGAGCGGGGGGACTTACAATGAGCAGTTCTTC.

This clone appeared a single time. V usage is TRBV9 and J usage is TRBJ2-3, with a weak D call TRBD1 (5 bases). The CDR3 sequence is 16 residues long. Germline lookup yields CDR1 SGDLS and CDR2 YYNGEE. Deletions cut 0 bases from V and 2 bases from J, with 13 bases between. This chain's CDR3 is CASSVVGGANTDTQYF. As DNA, the CDR3 is TGTGCCAGCAGCGTAGTGGGTGGGGCTAACACAGATACGCAGTATTTT.

CDR3 in DNA: TGTGCCAGCAGCCGCCGGGTGGGGCCCCAGCATTTT. This translates into CASSRRVGPQHF. The chain carries TRBV3-1 (or the pseudogene TRBV3-2) and TRBJ1-5; D unresolved. The CDR3 totals 12 residues. V was pared by 4 bases and J by 9 bases, with 10 bases between. CDR1 LGHDT and CDR2 YNNKEL come from the germline V gene (reference sequence).

Within the sample, this clone is medium-sized (0.01 to 0.1%). The CDR3 loop reads CASSISLSTEAFF. Written as DNA, the CDR3 is TGTGCCAGTAGTATCAGTTTATCCACTGAAGCTTTCTTT. The chain joins TRBV19 to TRBJ1-1; no definite D call. This CDR3 has 13 residues. Germline V gene lookup returns CDR1 LNHDA and CDR2 SQIVND (reference sequence). Deletions cut 3 bases from V and 4 bases from J, with 9 bases between.